This T cell receptor beta chain emerged from a study of blood T cell repertoires in COVID-19. Only one count was recorded for this clone. Assay used: immunoSEQ multiplex PCR; TCRdb lists only in-frame clones, some missing. The table records approximately 380,000 clones, about 85% of them present only once. There are 20 residues in the CDR3. Germline V lookup: CDR1 SGHTS, CDR2 YDEGEE. Trimming removed 5 bases at V and 0 bases at J, with 29 bases between. The origin of this receptor is a young woman with acute or convalescent COVID-19. The chain couples TRBV5-8 to TRBJ1-2; no firm D call. Specimen: peripheral blood. CDR3 DNA: TGTGCCAGCAGTTATTTACTATACCGGGAGGCCGGGAATTCTAACTATGGCTACACCTTC. Protein sequence: CASSYLLYREAGNSNYGYTF.